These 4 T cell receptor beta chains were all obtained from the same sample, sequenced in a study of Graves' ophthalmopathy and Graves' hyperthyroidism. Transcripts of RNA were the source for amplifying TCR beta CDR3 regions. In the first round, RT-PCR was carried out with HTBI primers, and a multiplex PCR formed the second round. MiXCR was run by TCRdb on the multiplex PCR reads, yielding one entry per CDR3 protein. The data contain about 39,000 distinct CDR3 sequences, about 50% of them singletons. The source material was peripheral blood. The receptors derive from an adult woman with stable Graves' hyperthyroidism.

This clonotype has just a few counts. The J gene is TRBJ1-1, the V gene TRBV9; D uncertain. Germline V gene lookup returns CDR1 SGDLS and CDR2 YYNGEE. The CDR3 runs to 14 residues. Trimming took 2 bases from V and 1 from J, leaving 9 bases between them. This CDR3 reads CASSVWQENTEAFF. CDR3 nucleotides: TGTGCCAGCAGCGTTTGGCAGGAGAACACTGAAGCTTTCTTT.

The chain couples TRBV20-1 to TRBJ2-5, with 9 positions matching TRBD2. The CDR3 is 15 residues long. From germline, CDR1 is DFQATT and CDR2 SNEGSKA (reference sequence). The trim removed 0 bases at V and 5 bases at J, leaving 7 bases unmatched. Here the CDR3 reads CSAREGSGSFETQYF. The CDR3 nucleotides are TGCAGTGCTAGAGAGGGTAGCGGGAGCTTTGAGACCCAGTACTTC.

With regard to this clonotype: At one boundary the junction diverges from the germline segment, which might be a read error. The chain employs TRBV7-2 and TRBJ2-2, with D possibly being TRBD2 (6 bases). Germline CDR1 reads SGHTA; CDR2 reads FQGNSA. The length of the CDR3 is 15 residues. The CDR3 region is CASSWDSMNTGELSF. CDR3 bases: TGCGCCAGTAGCTGGGACTCTATGAACACCGGGGAGCTGTCTTTT. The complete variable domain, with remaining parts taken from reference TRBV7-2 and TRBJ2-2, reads GAGVSQSPSNKVTEKGKDVELRCDPISGHTALYWYRQSLGQGLEFLIYFQGNSAPDKSGLPSDRFSAERTGGSVSTLTIQRTQQEDSAVYLCASSWDSMNTGELSFGEGSRLTVL.

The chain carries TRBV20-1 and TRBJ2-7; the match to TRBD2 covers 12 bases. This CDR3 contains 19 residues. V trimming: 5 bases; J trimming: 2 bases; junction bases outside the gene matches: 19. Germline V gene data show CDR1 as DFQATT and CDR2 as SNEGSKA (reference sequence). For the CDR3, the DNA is TGCAGTGCTCCCGGAGACAGGGGGACTAGCGGGTTGGTGACCTACGAGCAGTACTTC. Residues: CSAPGDRGTSGLVTYEQYF.